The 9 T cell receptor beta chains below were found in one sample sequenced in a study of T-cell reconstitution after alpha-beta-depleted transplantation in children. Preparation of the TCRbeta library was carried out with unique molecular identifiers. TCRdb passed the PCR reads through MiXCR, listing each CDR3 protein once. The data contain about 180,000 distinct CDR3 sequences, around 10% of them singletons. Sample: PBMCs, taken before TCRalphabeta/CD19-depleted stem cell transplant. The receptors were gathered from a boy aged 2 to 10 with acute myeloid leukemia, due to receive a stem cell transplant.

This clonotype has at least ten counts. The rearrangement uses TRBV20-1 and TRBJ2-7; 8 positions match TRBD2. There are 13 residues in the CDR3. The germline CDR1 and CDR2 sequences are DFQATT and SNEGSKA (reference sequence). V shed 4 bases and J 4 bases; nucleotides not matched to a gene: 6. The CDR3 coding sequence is TGCAGTGCTAACCAGCGGGAGCCGTACGAGCAGTACTTC. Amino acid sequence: CSANQREPYEQYF.

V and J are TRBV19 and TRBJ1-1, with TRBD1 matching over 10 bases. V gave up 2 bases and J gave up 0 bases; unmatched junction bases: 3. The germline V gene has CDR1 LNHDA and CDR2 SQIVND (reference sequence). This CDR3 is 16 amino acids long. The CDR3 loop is CASSITTGGMNTEAFF. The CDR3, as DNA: TGTGCCAGTAGTATAACGACAGGGGGCATGAACACTGAAGCTTTCTTT.

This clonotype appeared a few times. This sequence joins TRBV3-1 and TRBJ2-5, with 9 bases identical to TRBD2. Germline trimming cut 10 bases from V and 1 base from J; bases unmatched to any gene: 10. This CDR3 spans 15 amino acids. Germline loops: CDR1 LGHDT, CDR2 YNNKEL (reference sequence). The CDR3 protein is CATTRAGLAQETQYF. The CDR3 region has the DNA TGTGCCACCACCCGCGCGGGACTAGCCCAAGAGACCCAGTACTTC.

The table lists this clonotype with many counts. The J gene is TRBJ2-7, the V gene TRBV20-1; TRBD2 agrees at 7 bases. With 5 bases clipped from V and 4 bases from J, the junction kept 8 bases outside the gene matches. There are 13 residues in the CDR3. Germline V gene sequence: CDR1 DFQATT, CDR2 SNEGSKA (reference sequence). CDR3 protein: CSALTGTTYEQYF. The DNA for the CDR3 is TGCAGTGCTCTAACCGGGACTACTTACGAGCAGTACTTC.

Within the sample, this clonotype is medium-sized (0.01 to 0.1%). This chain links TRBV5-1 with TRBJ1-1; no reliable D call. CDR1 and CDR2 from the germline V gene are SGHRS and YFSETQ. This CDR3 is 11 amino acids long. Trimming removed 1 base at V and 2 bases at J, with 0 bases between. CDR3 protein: CASSLNTEAFF. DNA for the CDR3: TGCGCCAGCAGCTTGAACACTGAAGCTTTCTTT.

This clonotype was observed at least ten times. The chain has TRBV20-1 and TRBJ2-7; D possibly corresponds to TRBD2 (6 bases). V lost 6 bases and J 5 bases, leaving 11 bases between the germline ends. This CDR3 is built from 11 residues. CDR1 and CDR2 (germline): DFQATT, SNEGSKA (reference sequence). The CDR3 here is CSADGRNEQYF. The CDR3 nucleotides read TGCAGTGCGGACGGGAGAAACGAGCAGTACTTC.

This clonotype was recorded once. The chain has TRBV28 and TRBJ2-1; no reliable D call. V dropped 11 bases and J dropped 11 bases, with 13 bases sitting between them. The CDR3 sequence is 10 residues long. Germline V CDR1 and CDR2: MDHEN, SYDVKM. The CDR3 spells CACGDGKQFF. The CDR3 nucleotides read TGTGCCTGCGGTGACGGTAAGCAGTTCTTC.

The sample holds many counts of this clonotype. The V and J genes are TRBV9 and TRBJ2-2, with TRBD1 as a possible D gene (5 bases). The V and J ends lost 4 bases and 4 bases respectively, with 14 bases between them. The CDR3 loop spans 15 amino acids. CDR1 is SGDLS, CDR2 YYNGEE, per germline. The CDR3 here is CASSLRAAATGELFF. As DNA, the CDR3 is TGTGCCAGCAGCCTCAGGGCCGCCGCCACCGGGGAGCTGTTTTTT.

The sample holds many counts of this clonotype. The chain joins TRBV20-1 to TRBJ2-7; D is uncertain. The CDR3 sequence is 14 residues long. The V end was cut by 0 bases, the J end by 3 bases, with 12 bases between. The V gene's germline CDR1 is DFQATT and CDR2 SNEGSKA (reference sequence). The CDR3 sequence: CSARDLGLFYEQYF. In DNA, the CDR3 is TGCAGTGCTAGAGATTTGGGTCTCTTCTACGAGCAGTACTTC.